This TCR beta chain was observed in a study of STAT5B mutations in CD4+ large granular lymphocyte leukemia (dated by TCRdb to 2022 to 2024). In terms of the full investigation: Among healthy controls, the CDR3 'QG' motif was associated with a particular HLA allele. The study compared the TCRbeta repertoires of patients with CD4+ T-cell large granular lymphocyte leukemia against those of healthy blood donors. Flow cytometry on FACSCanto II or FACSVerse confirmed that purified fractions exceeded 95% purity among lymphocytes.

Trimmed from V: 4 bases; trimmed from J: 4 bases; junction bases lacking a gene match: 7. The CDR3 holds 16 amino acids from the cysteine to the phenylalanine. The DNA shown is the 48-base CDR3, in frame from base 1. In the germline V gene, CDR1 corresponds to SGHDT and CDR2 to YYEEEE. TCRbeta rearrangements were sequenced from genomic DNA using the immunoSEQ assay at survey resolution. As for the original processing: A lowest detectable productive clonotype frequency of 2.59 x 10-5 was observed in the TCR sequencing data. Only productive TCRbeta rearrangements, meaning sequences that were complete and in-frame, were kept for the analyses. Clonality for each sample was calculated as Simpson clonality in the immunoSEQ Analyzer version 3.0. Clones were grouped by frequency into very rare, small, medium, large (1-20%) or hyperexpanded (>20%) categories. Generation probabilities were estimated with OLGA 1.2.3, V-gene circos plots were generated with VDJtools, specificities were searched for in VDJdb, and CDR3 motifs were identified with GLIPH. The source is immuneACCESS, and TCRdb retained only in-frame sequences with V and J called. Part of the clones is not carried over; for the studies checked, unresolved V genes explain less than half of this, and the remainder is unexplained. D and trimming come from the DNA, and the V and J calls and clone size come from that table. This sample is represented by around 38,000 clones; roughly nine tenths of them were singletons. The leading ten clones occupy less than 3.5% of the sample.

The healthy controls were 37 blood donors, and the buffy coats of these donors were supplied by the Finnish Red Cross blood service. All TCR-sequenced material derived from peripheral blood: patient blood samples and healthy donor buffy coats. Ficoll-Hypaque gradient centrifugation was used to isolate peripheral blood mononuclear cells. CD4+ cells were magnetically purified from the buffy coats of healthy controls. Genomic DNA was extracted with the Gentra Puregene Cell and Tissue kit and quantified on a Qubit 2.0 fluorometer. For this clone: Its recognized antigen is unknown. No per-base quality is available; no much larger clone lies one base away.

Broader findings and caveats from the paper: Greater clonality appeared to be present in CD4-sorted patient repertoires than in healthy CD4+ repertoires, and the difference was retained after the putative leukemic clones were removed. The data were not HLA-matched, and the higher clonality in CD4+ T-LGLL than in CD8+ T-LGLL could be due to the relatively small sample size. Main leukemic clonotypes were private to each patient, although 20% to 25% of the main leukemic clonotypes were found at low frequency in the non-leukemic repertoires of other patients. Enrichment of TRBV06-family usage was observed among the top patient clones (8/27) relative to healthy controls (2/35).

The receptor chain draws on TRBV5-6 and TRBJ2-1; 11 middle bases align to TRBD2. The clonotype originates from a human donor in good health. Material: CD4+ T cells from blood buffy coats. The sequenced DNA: TGTGCCAGCAGCACGCCGGGACTAGCGGTATACAATGAGCAGTTCTTC. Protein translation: CASSTPGLAVYNEQFF. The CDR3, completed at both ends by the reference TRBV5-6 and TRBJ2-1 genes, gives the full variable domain DAGVTQSPTHLIKTRGQQVTLRCSPKSGHDTVSWYQQALGQGPQFIFQYYEEEERQRGNFPDRFSGHQFPNYSSELNVNALLLGDSALYLCASSTPGLAVYNEQFFGPGTRLTVL.